This TCR beta chain was retrieved from a study of T cell repertoires in cytomegalovirus infection (dated by TCRdb to about 2019). Looking at the study overall: The peptide stimulations were aimed at well-studied HLA-B-restricted epitopes as well as recently identified HLA-C-restricted CMV epitopes, whose presentation resists viral immunomodulation. Donor HLA type was relevant to the analysis, because carriage of CMV infection together with the matching HLA type was indicated by public TCR beta signatures. The paper's findings and limits, for the study overall: Cumulative frequency of public TCR beta family members discriminated carriers of CMV infection plus the relevant HLA type in this cohort and an independent approximately 360-donor cohort. The ex vivo response was dominated by HLA-C-restricted CMV-specific TCR beta clonotypes, and the single most frequent clonotype in two of eight donors was supplied by these HLA-C-restricted clonotypes.

The meaning of the sample's treatment or condition label: in vitro stimulation with specific CMV peptide epitopes to enrich CMV-specific T cells. TCRdb shows the sequencer as Illumina HiSeq 1500. TCRdb ran its own pipeline on the public reads, namely fastp trimming at Q25 and MiXCR clone calling, and kept in-frame beta chains. Every CDR3 protein is listed once, alongside the most common genes and DNA of its rows. Present in this sample are hundreds of thousands of distinct CDR3 sequences, 33% of which were seen just once. The top ten constitute roughly 18% of the sample. Concerning this clonotype: Its antigen specificity is not known. Qualities for individual bases were not recorded, and no much larger clone is one base off.

Cut back by 11 bases and 6 bases, the V and J ends lie 25 bases apart. From the cysteine through the phenylalanine, the CDR3 covers 15 amino acids. Left in the record is the CDR3 DNA by itself, 45 bases read in frame from the first base. The germline V gene provides CDR1 SGHNT and CDR2 YENEEA. The TCR originated in a human donor in good health (CMV status not recorded). Some clones in this sample may be carry-over from other donors' samples. The sample consisted of cultured PBMCs, taken from culture after CMV antigen stimulation. The chain joins TRBV11-3 to TRBJ2-5; the D gene is perhaps TRBD1, on 6 matching bases. In nucleotide form, the sequence is TGTGCCTACTGCAGTTGGGGGCGGCAGTCACAGACCCAGTACTTC. Its protein reads: CAYCSWGRQSQTQYF.